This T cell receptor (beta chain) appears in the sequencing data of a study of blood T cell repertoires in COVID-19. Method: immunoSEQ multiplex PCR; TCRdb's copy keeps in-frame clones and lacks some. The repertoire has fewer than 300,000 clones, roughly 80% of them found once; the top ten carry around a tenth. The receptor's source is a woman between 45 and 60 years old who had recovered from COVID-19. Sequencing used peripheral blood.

CDR3 loop: CASQRTRDSYNEQFF. The CDR3, as DNA: TGCGCCAGCCAAAGGACTAGAGATTCCTACAATGAGCAGTTCTTC. This rearrangement joins TRBV4-1 to TRBJ2-1, with TRBD2 matching over 7 bases. This CDR3 region has 15 residues. CDR1 is MGHRA, CDR2 YSYEKL, per germline. Trimming at V came to 8 bases and at J to 1 base, leaving 8 bases not matched to a gene.